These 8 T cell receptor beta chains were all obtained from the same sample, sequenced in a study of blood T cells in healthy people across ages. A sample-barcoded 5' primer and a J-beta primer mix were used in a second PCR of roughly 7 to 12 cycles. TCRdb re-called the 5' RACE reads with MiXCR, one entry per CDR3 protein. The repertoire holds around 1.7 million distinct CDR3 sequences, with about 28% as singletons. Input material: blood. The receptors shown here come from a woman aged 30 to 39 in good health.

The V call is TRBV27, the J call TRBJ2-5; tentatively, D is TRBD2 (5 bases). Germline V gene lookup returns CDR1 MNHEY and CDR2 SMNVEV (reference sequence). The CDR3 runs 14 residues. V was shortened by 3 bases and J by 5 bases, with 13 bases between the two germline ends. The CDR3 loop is CASSLGHSGETQYF. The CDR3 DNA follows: TGTGCCAGCAGTTTGGGCCACTCGGGGGAGACCCAGTACTTC.

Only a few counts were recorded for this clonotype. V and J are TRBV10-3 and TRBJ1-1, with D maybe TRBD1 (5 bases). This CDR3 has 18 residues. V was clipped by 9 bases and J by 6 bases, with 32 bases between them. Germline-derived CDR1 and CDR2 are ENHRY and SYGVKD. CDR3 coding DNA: TGTGCCATTAGGACCACGGGAAAGGGGTCATCCTTAGGGGCTGAAGCTTTCTTT. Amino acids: CAIRTTGKGSSLGAEAFF.

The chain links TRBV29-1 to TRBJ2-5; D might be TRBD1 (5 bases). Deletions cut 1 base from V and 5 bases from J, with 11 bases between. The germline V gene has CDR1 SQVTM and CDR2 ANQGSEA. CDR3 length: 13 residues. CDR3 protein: CSVEGQGWETQYF. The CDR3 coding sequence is TGCAGCGTTGAAGGGCAGGGCTGGGAGACCCAGTACTTC.

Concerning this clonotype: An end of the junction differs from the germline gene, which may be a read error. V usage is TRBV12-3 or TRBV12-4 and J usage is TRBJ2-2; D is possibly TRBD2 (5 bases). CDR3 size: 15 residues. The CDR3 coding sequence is TGTGCCAGCAGTTTGGGCCAGGCGAACACCGGGGAGCGGTTTTTT. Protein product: CASSLGQANTGERFF.

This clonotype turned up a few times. In nucleotides, the CDR3 is TGTGCCAGCAGCTTAGCAGTCTACACAGATACGCAGTATTTT. This translates into CASSLAVYTDTQYF. The chain links TRBV7-2 to TRBJ2-3; D not resolved. V was clipped by 0 bases and J by 2 bases, with 6 bases between them. Looked up from germline, CDR1 is SGHTA and CDR2 is FQGNSA. The CDR3 loop spans 14 amino acids.

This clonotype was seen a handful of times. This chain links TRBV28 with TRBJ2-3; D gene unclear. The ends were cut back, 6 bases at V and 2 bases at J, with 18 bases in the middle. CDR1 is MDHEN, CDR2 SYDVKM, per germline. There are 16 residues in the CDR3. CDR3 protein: CASRTDREGFTDTQYF. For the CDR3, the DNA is TGTGCCAGCAGAACGGACCGAGAAGGATTCACAGATACGCAGTATTTT. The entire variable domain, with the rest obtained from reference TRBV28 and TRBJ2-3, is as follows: DVKVTQSSRYLVKRTGEKVFLECVQDMDHENMFWYRQDPGLGLRLIYFSYDVKMKEKGDIPEGYSVSREKKERFSLILESASTNQTSMYLCASRTDREGFTDTQYFGPGTRLTVL.

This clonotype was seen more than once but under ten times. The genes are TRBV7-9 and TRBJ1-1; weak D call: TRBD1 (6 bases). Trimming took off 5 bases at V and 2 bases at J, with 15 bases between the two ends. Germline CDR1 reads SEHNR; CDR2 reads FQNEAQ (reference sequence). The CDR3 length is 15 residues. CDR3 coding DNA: TGTGCCAGCAGCGCGGTCAGGGGACTTAACACTGAAGCTTTCTTT. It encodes CASSAVRGLNTEAFF.

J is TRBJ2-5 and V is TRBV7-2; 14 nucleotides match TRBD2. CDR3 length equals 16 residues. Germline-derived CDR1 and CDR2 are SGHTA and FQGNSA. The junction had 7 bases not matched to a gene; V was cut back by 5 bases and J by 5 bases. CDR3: CASSPEGLAGVETQYF. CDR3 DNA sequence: TGTGCCAGCAGCCCTGAGGGACTAGCGGGAGTGGAGACCCAGTACTTC.